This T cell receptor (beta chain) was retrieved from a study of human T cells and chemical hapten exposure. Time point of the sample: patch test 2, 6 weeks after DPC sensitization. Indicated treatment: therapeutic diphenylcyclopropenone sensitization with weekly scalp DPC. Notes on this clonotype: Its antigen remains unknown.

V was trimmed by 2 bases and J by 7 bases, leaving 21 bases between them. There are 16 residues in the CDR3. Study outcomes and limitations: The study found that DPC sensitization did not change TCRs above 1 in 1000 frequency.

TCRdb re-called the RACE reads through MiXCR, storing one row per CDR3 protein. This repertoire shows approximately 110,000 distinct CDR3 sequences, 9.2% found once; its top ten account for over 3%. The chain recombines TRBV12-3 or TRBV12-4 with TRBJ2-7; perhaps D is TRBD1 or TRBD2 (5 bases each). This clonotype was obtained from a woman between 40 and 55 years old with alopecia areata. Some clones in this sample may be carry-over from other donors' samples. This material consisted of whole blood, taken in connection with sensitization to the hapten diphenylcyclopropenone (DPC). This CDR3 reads CASSLYFAPGPGEQYF. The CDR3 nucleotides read TGTGCCAGCAGTTTATACTTCGCGCCGGGGCCAGGGGAGCAGTACTTC.